This TCR beta chain was found in a study of control samples from healthy donors and cancer patients. Method: immunoSEQ multiplex PCR; TCRdb's copy keeps in-frame clones and lacks some. Among about 160,000 clones listed, approximately 96% were seen once. The germline V gene has CDR1 WNHNN and CDR2 SYGVQD (reference sequence). Unmatched junction bases numbered 4, after V lost 4 bases and J lost 8 bases. The CDR3 runs to 14 residues. This rearrangement joins TRBV10-1 to TRBJ1-6; 8 bases are a match to TRBD1. The receptor comes from a woman between 40 and 55 years old in good health. Sequences were obtained from blood. The CDR3 coding sequence is TGCGCCAGCAGTGTGGACAGGGTCGATTCACCCCTCCACTTT. Protein product: CASSVDRVDSPLHF.